This T cell receptor beta chain originates from a study of T cell repertoires in cytomegalovirus infection. Study-wide context: Peptides in the study included HLA-C-restricted and HLA-B-restricted CMV epitopes.

In regard to this clonotype: What it recognizes is unknown.

CDR1 and CDR2 (germline): SGHRS, YFSETQ. The V and J ends lost 3 bases and 9 bases respectively, with 16 bases between them. This CDR3 has 14 amino acids. TCRdb re-analysed the reads in MiXCR, keeping a single row per CDR3 protein. The profile shows some 500,000 distinct CDR3 sequences, roughly a third of them singletons. Notes on the study in general: Ex vivo, HLA-C-restricted CMV-specific TCR beta clonotypes prevailed over the rest of the response.

This TCR was sampled from a human donor in good health (CMV status not recorded). Some clones in this sample may be carry-over from other donors' samples. The chain is built from TRBV5-1 and TRBJ2-4, with D perhaps assigned TRBD1 or TRBD2 (5 bases each). The source was cultured PBMCs, collected from culture after CMV antigen stimulation. CDR3 sequence reads: CASSSDWGNAIQYF. CDR3 nucleotide sequence: TGCGCCAGCAGCTCTGATTGGGGGAACGCCATTCAGTACTTC. Drawing the rest from reference TRBV5-1 and TRBJ2-4, the complete variable domain is KAGVTQTPRYLIKTRGQQVTLSCSPISGHRSVSWYQQTPGQGLQFLFEYFSETQRNKGNFPGRFSGRQFSNSRSEMNVSTLELGDSALYLCASSSDWGNAIQYFGAGTRLSVL.